A selection of T cell receptor beta chains follows, all from one sample in a study of memory CD4+ T cells and cytomegalovirus serostatus. The assay was immunoSEQ multiplex PCR, and TCRdb's table has in-frame clones only and misses some. The sample comprises just over 25,000 clones, less than 80% of which are singletons, and 0.95% to 1.1% rests with the top ten. The sample was memory CD4+ T cells from blood. All receptors derive from an adult in good health and CMV-seronegative. The CDR3 runs from the conserved cysteine through the conserved F or W. D genes are given only for firm matches. Clone size, where shown, is once, few, many, or a class for clones that have expanded.

v_call,d_call,clone_size,j_call,cdr3_nt,cdr3_aa
TRBV5-8,-,-,TRBJ1-1,TGTGCCAGCAGCTTGGAGGTCCATCGAAGGGGGACTGAAGCTTTCTTT,CASSLEVHRRGTEAFF
TRBV6-5,-,-,TRBJ1-1,TGTGCCAGCAGTTACTCAAACAGGCCGAACACTGAAGCTTTCTTT,CASSYSNRPNTEAFF
TRBV19,-,-,TRBJ1-5,TGTGCCAGTAACCTCGACAGGATCGATCAGCCCCAGCATTTT,CASNLDRIDQPQHF
TRBV5-6,-,-,TRBJ1-4,TGTGCCAGCAGCTTGGTTGGATATAATGAAAAACTGTTTTTT,CASSLVGYNEKLFF
TRBV28,-,-,TRBJ2-1,TGTGCCAGCAGTTTCAGGGGGAGGGCCGTAGGAAATGAGCAGTTCTTC,CASSFRGRAVGNEQFF
TRBV9,-,-,TRBJ1-1,TGTGCCAGCAGCCCCCCCGCAGGGACGAGATACGAAGCTTTCTTT,CASSPPAGTRYEAFF
TRBV5-8,-,-,TRBJ2-1,TGTGCCAGCAGCTTGGATTGGGGGCCCACCTACAATGAGCAGTTCTTC,CASSLDWGPTYNEQFF
TRBV5-1,TRBD1,-,TRBJ1-5,TGCGCCAGCAGCCCCGGGACAGGGAAACAGCCCCAGCATTTT,CASSPGTGKQPQHF
TRBV2,TRBD1,few,TRBJ2-2,TGTGCCAGCAGGCCCGGGACAGGGACCACCGGGGAGCTGTTTTTT,CASRPGTGTTGELFF
TRBV28,-,-,TRBJ2-3,TGTGCCAGCAGCCAGGGTATGTCCACAGATACGCAGTATTTT,CASSQGMSTDTQYF
TRBV29-1,-,once,TRBJ2-7,TGCAGCGTTCGATCCAGCTCCTACGAGCAGTACTTC,CSVRSSSYEQYF
TRBV6-6,-,-,TRBJ1-5,TGTGCCAGCAGGGTCACAGGTGGCGATCAGCCCCAGCATTTT,CASRVTGGDQPQHF
TRBV7-8,TRBD2,-,TRBJ2-1,TGTGCCAGCAGCTTAAATCGGGGGGGCCTAAGGGATGAGCAGTTCTTC,CASSLNRGGLRDEQFF
TRBV5-1,-,once,TRBJ2-7,TGCGCCAGCAGCTTGTCCCAGGGGAGCTCCTACGAGCAGTACTTC,CASSLSQGSSYEQYF
TRBV10-1,TRBD2,-,TRBJ2-7,TGCGCCAGCAGTGACGGCAGCGGGACCTACGAGCAGTACTTC,CASSDGSGTYEQYF
TRBV7-2,TRBD2,-,TRBJ2-3,TGTGCCAGCAGCTTAGAGGCGGTCGGGGGGGGCCTATATAGAGATACGCAGTATTTT,CASSLEAVGGGLYRDTQYF
TRBV20-1,-,once,TRBJ1-2,TGCAGTCTCCCGGGCTCTGGCTACACCTTC,CSLPGSGYTF
TRBV14,TRBD1,-,TRBJ2-7,TGTGCCAGCAGCCAACAAACAGGGGGCAACTCCTACGAGCAGTACTTC,CASSQQTGGNSYEQYF
TRBV7-2,-,-,TRBJ2-3,TGTGCCAGCAGCTTAGGGAGGGAGGATACGCAGTATTTT,CASSLGREDTQYF
TRBV5-4,-,few,TRBJ2-3,TGTGCCAGCAGCTCGATAGGTTCGGGACCAAGCACAGATACGCAGTATTTT,CASSSIGSGPSTDTQYF
TRBV6-1,-,-,TRBJ1-1,TGTGCCAGCAGTGAACCCCCGGAGAAACTTTCGGCTTTCTTT,CASSEPPEKLSAFF
TRBV5-4,-,-,TRBJ2-3,TGTGCCAGCAGCTCTGGCAGTAAAACAGATACGCAGTATTTT,CASSSGSKTDTQYF
TRBV6-1,TRBD1,-,TRBJ2-7,TGTGCCAGCAGTGAGGGGACAGGGTCAGCGGACGAGCAGTACTTC,CASSEGTGSADEQYF
TRBV6-5,TRBD1,medium-sized,TRBJ1-2,TGTGCCAGCAGTTCCCAAACGGACAGGGCTAACTATGGCTACACCTTC,CASSSQTDRANYGYTF
TRBV11-2,-,-,TRBJ2-7,TGTGCCAGCAGCTTAACCGGGACTTACTCCTACGAGCAGTACTTC,CASSLTGTYSYEQYF
TRBV9,-,-,TRBJ1-4,TGTGCCAGCAGCGTAGCTTTGCAGGGTCAACTGTTTTTT,CASSVALQGQLFF
TRBV4-1,-,few,TRBJ2-3,TGCGCCAGCAGCCAACGGAGGGGGAAAACCACAGATACGCAGTATTTT,CASSQRRGKTTDTQYF
TRBV5-6,-,-,TRBJ1-6,TGTGCCAGCAGCTTGTCATGGAGGGATGGTTCACCCCTCCACTTT,CASSLSWRDGSPLHF
TRBV20-1,-,few,TRBJ1-1,TGCAGTGCTGGTCAAGGAGGGGAAGCTTTCTTT,CSAGQGGEAFF
TRBV30,-,-,TRBJ1-5,TGTGCCTGGAGTCGGGGTAGCGATCAGCCCCAGCATTTT,CAWSRGSDQPQHF
TRBV5-8,TRBD1,-,TRBJ1-2,TGTGCCAGCAGCCTACGACAGGGGTCGGGCTATGGCTACACCTTC,CASSLRQGSGYGYTF
TRBV7-2,-,-,TRBJ2-5,TGTGCCAGTTCGGGGGTACAAGAGACCCAGTACTTC,CASSGVQETQYF
TRBV5-1,TRBD2,-,TRBJ2-5,TGCGCCAGCAGCGTCGGACTAGCTTTGGGGCCAGACGAGACCCAGTACTTC,CASSVGLALGPDETQYF
TRBV4-1,-,few,TRBJ1-6,TGCGCCAGCAGCCAAGAGCGGGGGATGCATTCACCCCTCCACTTT,CASSQERGMHSPLHF
TRBV7-3,-,-,TRBJ2-3,TGTGCCAGCAGCTTAAATCCCAGCACAGATACGCAGTATTTT,CASSLNPSTDTQYF
TRBV7-9,TRBD2,-,TRBJ2-7,TGTGCCAGCAGCTTCGTTCAAACTAGCGGGAGCTACGAGCAGTACTTC,CASSFVQTSGSYEQYF
TRBV6-1,-,once,TRBJ2-7,TGTGCCAGCAGTGAAATGCGGGACAACTACGAGCAGTACTTC,CASSEMRDNYEQYF
TRBV7-2,-,-,TRBJ1-6,TGTGCCAGCAGCTTAGCGGGGGCGGGGTCACCCCTCCACTTT,CASSLAGAGSPLHF
TRBV5-1,-,-,TRBJ2-5,TGCGCCAGCAGCTTGTATGGGGGCAGAGAGACCCAGTACTTC,CASSLYGGRETQYF
TRBV7-2,TRBD1,-,TRBJ2-7,TGTGCCAGCAGCTCTAACGTTGGACAGGGGGGCAGCCACGAGCAGTACTTC,CASSSNVGQGGSHEQYF
TRBV19,-,-,TRBJ1-1,TGTGCCAGTAGTACCTTAACCAGACCCACTGAAGCTTTCTTT,CASSTLTRPTEAFF
TRBV2,-,-,TRBJ1-2,TGTGCCACCCAACCCCCACTCCTTGACTATGGCTACACCTTC,CATQPPLLDYGYTF
TRBV4-2,TRBD2,-,TRBJ2-5,TGTGCCAGCAGCCAAGATCGCGGCGGGGGGGCACAGTACTTC,CASSQDRGGGAQYF
TRBV4-2,TRBD1,-,TRBJ2-7,TGTGCCAGCAGCCCAAGGACGACAGGGATCCACGAGCAGTACTTC,CASSPRTTGIHEQYF
TRBV5-5,-,-,TRBJ1-2,TGTGCCAGCAGCTTGCGGGGGAGCCAGCATGGCTACACCTTC,CASSLRGSQHGYTF
TRBV10-3,-,-,TRBJ2-1,TGTGCCATCAGTGGAGCTTCCCCCTACAATGAGCAGTTCTTC,CAISGASPYNEQFF
TRBV19,TRBD2,-,TRBJ2-4,TGTGCCAGTAGTAGACAAGGCGGGAGGGGGGAAAACATTCAGTACTTC,CASSRQGGRGENIQYF
TRBV7-2,TRBD1,medium-sized,TRBJ1-1,TGTGCCAGCAGCGTCCGGGACAGGGGTACTGGCACTGAAGCTTTCTTT,CASSVRDRGTGTEAFF
TRBV6-5,TRBD1,few,TRBJ1-2,TGTGCCAGCAGTTACGCCGCAGGGGGCGACTATGGCTACACCTTC,CASSYAAGGDYGYTF
TRBV11-2,-,-,TRBJ2-7,TGTGCCAGCAGCTTAGGCCAGGGTAGCGAGCAGTACTTC,CASSLGQGSEQYF
TRBV11-3,TRBD2,once,TRBJ2-1,TGTGCCAGCAGCTTAGGGACTAGCGGGGGCTTCGGCTCCTACAATGAGCAGTTCTTC,CASSLGTSGGFGSYNEQFF
TRBV29-1,-,-,TRBJ2-7,TGCAGCGTTGGTAGGGTGACGGACGAGCAGTACTTC,CSVGRVTDEQYF
TRBV9,-,-,TRBJ1-3,TGTGCCAGCAGCGCCGTTTTAAGTGGAAACACCATATATTTT,CASSAVLSGNTIYF
TRBV28,-,-,TRBJ1-4,TGTGCCAGCAGTTTCATCGGGCACGCAACTAATGAAAAACTGTTTTTT,CASSFIGHATNEKLFF
TRBV2,-,-,TRBJ2-1,TGTGCCAGCAGGTGGGATTCCCGAGAGCAGTTCTTC,CASRWDSREQFF
TRBV6-1,-,-,TRBJ2-2,TGTGCCACGACCCCCGGAGGGACGGTTCCCGGGGAGCTGTTTTTT,CATTPGGTVPGELFF
TRBV7-9,-,-,TRBJ1-2,TGTGCCAGCAGCCGCGATGGGACCCATGGCTACACCTTC,CASSRDGTHGYTF